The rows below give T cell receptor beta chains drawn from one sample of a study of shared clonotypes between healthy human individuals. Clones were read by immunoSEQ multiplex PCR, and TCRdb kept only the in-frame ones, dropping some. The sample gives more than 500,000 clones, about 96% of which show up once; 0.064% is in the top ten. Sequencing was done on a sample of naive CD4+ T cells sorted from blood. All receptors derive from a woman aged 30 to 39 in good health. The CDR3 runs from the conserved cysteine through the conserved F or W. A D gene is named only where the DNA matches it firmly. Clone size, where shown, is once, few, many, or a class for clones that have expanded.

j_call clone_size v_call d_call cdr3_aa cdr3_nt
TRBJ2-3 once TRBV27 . CASSPPGQLTDTQYF TGTGCCAGCAGTCCCCCCGGACAGCTCACAGATACGCAGTATTTT
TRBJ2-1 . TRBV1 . CTSSQGRLKGTAAGCSWFF TGCACCAGCAGCCAAGGTCGTCTTAAAGGGACAGCCGCGGGTTGCTCTTGGTTCTTC
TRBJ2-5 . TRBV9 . CASSVGPFVPQETQYF TGTGCCAGCAGCGTGGGACCCTTTGTTCCACAAGAGACCCAGTACTTC
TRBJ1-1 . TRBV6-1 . CATQTQMNTEAFF TGTGCCACCCAAACTCAAATGAACACTGAAGCTTTCTTT
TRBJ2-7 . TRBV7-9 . CASSLELPGTYEQYF TGTGCCAGCAGCTTAGAGCTGCCAGGCACCTACGAGCAGTACTTC
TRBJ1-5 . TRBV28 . CAADRRGNQPQHF TGTGCCGCCGATAGAAGGGGCAATCAGCCCCAGCATTTT
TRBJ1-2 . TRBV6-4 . CASSQDSRSYGYTF TGTGCCAGCAGTCAGGACAGCCGATCCTATGGCTACACCTTC
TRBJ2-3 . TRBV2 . CASGTRDAFTDTQYF TGTGCCAGCGGTACCCGGGACGCCTTCACAGATACGCAGTATTTT
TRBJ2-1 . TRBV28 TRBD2 CASSIRPRGDEQFF TGTGCCAGCAGTATCCGACCGCGGGGGGATGAGCAGTTCTTC
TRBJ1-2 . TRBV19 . CASSIRGFYGYTF TGTGCCAGTAGTATTCGGGGCTTCTATGGCTACACCTTC
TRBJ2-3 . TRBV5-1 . CASSLGRKLDTQYF TGCGCCAGCAGCTTGGGACGGAAGCTCGATACGCAGTATTTT
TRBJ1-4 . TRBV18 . CASSPRTANNEKLFF TGTGCCAGCTCACCGAGGACAGCCAATAATGAAAAACTGTTTTTT
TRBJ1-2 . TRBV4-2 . CASSQVGTPLANYGYTF TGTGCCAGCAGCCAAGTGGGGACACCACTAGCTAACTATGGCTACACCTTC
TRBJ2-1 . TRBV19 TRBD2 CASSKLAGTFYNEQFF TGTGCCAGTAGTAAACTAGCGGGGACGTTCTACAATGAGCAGTTCTTC
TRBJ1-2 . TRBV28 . CASSLVYGYTF TGTGCCAGCAGTTTGGTTTATGGCTACACCTTC
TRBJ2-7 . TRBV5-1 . CASSPRGFGVYEQYF TGCGCCAGCAGCCCTAGGGGTTTTGGGGTATACGAGCAGTACTTC
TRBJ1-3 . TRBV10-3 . CAIGPRGGSGNTIYF TGTGCAATCGGGCCGAGGGGAGGCTCTGGAAACACCATATATTTT
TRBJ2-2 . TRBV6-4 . CASSVLAYTGELFF TGTGCCAGCAGTGTTCTAGCGTACACCGGGGAGCTGTTTTTT
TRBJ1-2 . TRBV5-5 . CASSRPGTDYGYTF TGTGCCAGCAGCAGACCCGGTACGGATTATGGCTACACCTTC
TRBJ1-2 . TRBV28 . CASSFTGYGYTF TGTGCCAGCAGTTTCACAGGCTATGGCTACACCTTC
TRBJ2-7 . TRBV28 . CASCPLWAYYEQYF TGTGCCAGCTGCCCCTTATGGGCATATTACGAGCAGTACTTC
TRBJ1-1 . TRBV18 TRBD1 CASSPEQGGTGAFF TGTGCCAGCTCACCGGAACAGGGGGGGACGGGAGCTTTCTTT
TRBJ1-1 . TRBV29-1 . CSVEDMGGSGTEAFF TGCAGCGTTGAAGACATGGGGGGCAGTGGTACTGAAGCTTTCTTT
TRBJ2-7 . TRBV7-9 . CASSLEPAGVPLYF TGTGCCAGCAGCTTAGAACCAGCGGGTGTTCCTCTCTACTTC
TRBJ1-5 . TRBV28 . CASSSPGYNQPQHF TGTGCCAGCAGTTCCCCGGGGTACAATCAGCCCCAGCATTTT
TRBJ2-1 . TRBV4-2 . CASSRDRSQYNEQFF TGTGCCAGCAGCCGAGACAGGTCGCAGTACAATGAGCAGTTCTTC
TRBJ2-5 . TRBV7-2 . CASSLAGRGETQYF TGTGCCAGCAGCTTAGCGGGGAGGGGGGAGACCCAGTACTTC
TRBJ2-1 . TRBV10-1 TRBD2 CASSDLPQGTSGSSEQFF TGCGCCAGCAGTGATTTACCCCAAGGGACTAGCGGGAGCTCTGAGCAGTTCTTC
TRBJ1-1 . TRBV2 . CASSVISSEAFF TGTGCCAGCAGTGTAATCTCTTCTGAAGCTTTCTTT
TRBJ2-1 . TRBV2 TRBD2 CASSEPLLTSGAYNEQFF TGTGCCAGCAGTGAACCCCTTCTGACTAGCGGAGCCTACAATGAGCAGTTCTTC
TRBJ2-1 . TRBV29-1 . CSVEDQQPEQFF TGCAGCGTTGAAGATCAACAACCTGAGCAGTTCTTC
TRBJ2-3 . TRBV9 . CASSGQNTDTQYF TGTGCCAGCAGCGGACAGAACACAGATACGCAGTATTTT
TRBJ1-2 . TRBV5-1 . CASSLDPGQNYGYTF TGCGCCAGCAGCTTGGATCCAGGGCAAAACTATGGCTACACCTTC
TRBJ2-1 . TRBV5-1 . CASSLAGMPYNEQFF TGCGCCAGCAGCCTAGCAGGGATGCCCTACAATGAGCAGTTCTTC
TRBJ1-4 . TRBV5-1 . CASSFGSTNEKLFF TGCGCCAGCAGCTTTGGCTCAACTAATGAAAAACTGTTTTTT
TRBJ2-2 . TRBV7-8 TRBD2 CASSLSRSGRASGNGELFF TGTGCCAGCAGCTTATCAAGAAGCGGGAGGGCCTCGGGGAACGGGGAGCTGTTTTTT
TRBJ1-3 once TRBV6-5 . CASSGLNSGNTIYF TGTGCCAGCAGTGGGTTGAACTCTGGAAACACCATATATTTT
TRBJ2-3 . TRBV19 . CASADTSTDTQYF TGTGCCAGTGCTGACACCAGCACAGATACGCAGTATTTT
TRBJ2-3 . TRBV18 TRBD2 CASSPIRRASGNTDTQYF TGTGCCAGCTCACCGATCCGGCGGGCTAGCGGAAACACAGATACGCAGTATTTT
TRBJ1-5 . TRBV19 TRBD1 CASSIGTGDPVTQHF TGTGCCAGTAGTATAGGGACAGGGGACCCCGTGACCCAGCATTTT
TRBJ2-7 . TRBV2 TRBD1 CASSLDRGWNEQYF TGTGCCAGCAGTTTAGACAGGGGGTGGAACGAGCAGTACTTC
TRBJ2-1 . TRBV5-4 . CASSTPRANEQFF TGTGCCAGCAGCACCCCTCGCGCCAATGAGCAGTTCTTC
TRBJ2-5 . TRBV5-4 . CASSFSPQETQYF TGTGCCAGCAGCTTTTCCCCTCAAGAGACCCAGTACTTC
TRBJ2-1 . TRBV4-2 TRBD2 CASSTRITGGPFEQFF TGTGCCAGCAGCACACGAATCACGGGAGGGCCTTTTGAGCAGTTCTTC
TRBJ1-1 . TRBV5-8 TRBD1 CASSSWTGNMNTEAFF TGTGCCAGCAGCTCGTGGACAGGAAATATGAACACTGAAGCTTTCTTT
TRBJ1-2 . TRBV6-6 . CASRLLVEDGYTF TGTGCCAGCAGATTACTAGTGGAGGATGGCTACACCTTC
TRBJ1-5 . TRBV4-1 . CASSQDSFQAQHF TGCGCCAGCAGCCAAGATAGCTTTCAAGCCCAGCATTTT
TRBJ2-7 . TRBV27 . CAPAKYEQYF TGTGCCCCAGCTAAATACGAGCAGTACTTC
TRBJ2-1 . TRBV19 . CASSIEARSHNEQFF TGTGCCAGTAGTATAGAGGCACGATCCCACAATGAGCAGTTCTTC